This TCR beta chain was profiled in a study of early T cells in non-severe SARS-CoV-2 infection. This clonotype was detected many times. TCRdb recomputed calls from the 5' RACE reads with MiXCR, one row per CDR3 protein. The sample includes around 52,000 distinct CDR3 sequences, around an eighth of them seen just once. The CDR3 runs 14 residues. V lost 1 base to trimming and J lost 5 bases, with 8 bases between them. Looked up from germline, CDR1 is SGHTA and CDR2 is FQGTGA. The rearrangement joins TRBV7-3 to TRBJ2-2; D gene uncertain. This TCR came from an adult who was a healthcare worker with PCR-confirmed SARS-CoV-2 infection or an uninfected control (not recorded which). The sequencing input was whole blood. CDR3 nucleotide sequence: TGTGCCAGCAGCTTAAAGTCCGGGACCGGGGAGCTGTTTTTT. Amino acids: CASSLKSGTGELFF.